This TCR beta chain was retrieved from a study of shared clonotypes between healthy human individuals. The method was immunoSEQ multiplex PCR; TCRdb's version includes in-frame clones alone and lacks a portion of them. The top ten hold approximately 12% of the sample, which has 550,000 to 600,000 clones, just over 75% seen once. CDR3 length equals 12 residues. The V end was cut by 6 bases, the J end by 4 bases, with 9 bases between. CDR1 MNHNS and CDR2 SASEGT come from the germline V gene. The source is a woman aged 35 to 49 in good health. Some clones in this sample may be carry-over from other donors' samples. The chain recombines TRBV6-1 with TRBJ2-5; D gene unclear. The sample taken for sequencing was PBMCs. The CDR3: CASRGQVETQYF. CDR3 in DNA: TGTGCCAGCAGGGGCCAGGTAGAGACCCAGTACTTC.